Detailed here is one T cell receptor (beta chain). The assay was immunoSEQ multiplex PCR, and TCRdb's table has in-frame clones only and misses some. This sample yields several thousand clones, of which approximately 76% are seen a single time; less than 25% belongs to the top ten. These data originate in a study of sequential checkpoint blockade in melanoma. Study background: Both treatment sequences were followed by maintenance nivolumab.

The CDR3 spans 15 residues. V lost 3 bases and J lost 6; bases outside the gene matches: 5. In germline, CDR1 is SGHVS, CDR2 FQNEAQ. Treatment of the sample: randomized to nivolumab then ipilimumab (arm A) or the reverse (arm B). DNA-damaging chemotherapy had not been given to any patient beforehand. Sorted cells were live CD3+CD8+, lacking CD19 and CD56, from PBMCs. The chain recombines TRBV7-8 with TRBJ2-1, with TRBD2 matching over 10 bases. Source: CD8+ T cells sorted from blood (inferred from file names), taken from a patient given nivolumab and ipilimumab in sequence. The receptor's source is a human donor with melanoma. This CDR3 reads CASSFSSGSANEQFF. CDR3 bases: TGTGCCAGCAGCTTTTCTAGCGGGAGCGCCAATGAGCAGTTCTTC.